Included here is one TCR beta chain sequence, with context. The data were taken from a study of technical replicates of blood from a few donors. In germline, CDR1 is SGHVS, CDR2 FNYEAQ. The V end lost 1 base, the J end lost 6 bases, and 10 bases lay between the germline ends. The CDR3 has 13 residues. Profiling relied on immunoSEQ multiplex PCR, and the TCRdb table lists in-frame clones only, not all of them. The table includes tens of thousands of clones, approximately 97% detected once. This TCR came from a human donor in good health. Material for sequencing was T cells isolated from PBMCs. V and J are TRBV7-6 and TRBJ2-7; possible D gene TRBD1, 5 bases. CDR3 sequence (DNA): TGTGCCAGCAGCTTAGGACAGATGGGCGAGCAGTACTTC. Amino acids: CASSLGQMGEQYF.